This T cell receptor beta chain was profiled in a study of spatial heterogeneity in lung cancer. In the study overall: Patients with untreated early-stage non-small cell lung cancer, numbering around 72, were the donors. Raw reads showed each unique TCR and UMI combination turning up more than ten times on average.

The CDR3 contains 16 residues. J gave up 7 bases and V 2 bases, and 13 bases lay outside the gene matches. Germline V gene sequence: CDR1 SGHVS, CDR2 FQNEAQ. Each CDR3 protein gets one entry after TCRdb re-called the 5' RACE reads with MiXCR. The table has more than 75,000 distinct CDR3 sequences, approximately 19% seen once. In this sample, this clonotype turned up many times. Time point noted: blood at routine non-recurrence follow-up after resection. Unsorted whole RNA from tumor, nontumor lung or frozen PBMC underwent sequencing. This TCR came from a male donor with early-stage non-small cell lung cancer. The chain employs TRBV7-8 and TRBJ2-7; 8 bases are shared with TRBD1. This specimen consisted of PBMCs, obtained at follow-up. CDR3 nucleotide sequence: TGTGCCAGCAGCTTATCGGGACAGGCGGTTCGAGGAGAGCAGTACGTC. Amino acid sequence: CASSLSGQAVRGEQYV.